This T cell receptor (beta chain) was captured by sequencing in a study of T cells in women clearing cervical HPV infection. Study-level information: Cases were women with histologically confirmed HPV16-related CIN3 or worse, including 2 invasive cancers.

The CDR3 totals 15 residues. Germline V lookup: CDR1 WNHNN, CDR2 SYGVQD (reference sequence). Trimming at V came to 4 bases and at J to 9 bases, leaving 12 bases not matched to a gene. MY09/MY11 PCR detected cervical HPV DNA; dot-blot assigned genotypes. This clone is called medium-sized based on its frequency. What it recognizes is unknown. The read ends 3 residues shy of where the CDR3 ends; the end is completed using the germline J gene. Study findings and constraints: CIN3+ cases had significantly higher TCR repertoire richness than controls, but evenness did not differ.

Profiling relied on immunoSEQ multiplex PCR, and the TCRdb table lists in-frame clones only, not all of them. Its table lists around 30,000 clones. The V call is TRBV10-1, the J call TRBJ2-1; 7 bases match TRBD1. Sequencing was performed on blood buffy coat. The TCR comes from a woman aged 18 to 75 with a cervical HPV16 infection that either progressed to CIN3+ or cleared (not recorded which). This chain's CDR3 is CASSAIRGGGGEQFF. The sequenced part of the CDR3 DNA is TGCGCCAGCAGTGCGATCCGAGGGGGCGGCGGTGAG.